The text below deals with one T cell receptor beta chain. The data derive from a study of blood T cell repertoires in COVID-19. Study-wide background: Material from acute and convalescent COVID-19 was sourced from the United States, Italy and Spain.

The table came from immunoSEQ multiplex PCR; TCRdb's copy has only in-frame clones and leaves some out. The sample lists approximately 100,000 clones, approximately 89% occurring once. The CDR3 loop spans 17 amino acids. Per germline, CDR1 SGHRS and CDR2 YFSETQ. Trimming pared 6 bases from V and 2 bases from J, leaving 24 bases between. The J gene is TRBJ2-7, the V gene TRBV5-1, with D perhaps matching TRBD1 (6 bases). The TCR originated in a man in his fifties or sixties with acute or convalescent COVID-19. Sequencing was carried out using peripheral blood. CDR3 loop: CASNYVVPTGPPYEQYV. The DNA for the CDR3 is TGCGCCAGCAACTACGTCGTTCCGACAGGTCCTCCCTACGAGCAGTACGTC.